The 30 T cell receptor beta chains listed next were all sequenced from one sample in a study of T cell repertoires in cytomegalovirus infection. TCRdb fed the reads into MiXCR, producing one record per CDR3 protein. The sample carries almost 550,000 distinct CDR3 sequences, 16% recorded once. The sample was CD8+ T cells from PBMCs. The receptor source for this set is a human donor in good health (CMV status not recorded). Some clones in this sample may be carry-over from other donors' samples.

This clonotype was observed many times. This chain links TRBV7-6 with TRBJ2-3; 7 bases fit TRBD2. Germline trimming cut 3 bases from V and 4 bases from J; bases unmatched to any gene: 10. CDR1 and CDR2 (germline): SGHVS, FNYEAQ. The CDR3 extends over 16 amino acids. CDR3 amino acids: CASSFSEGGISDTQYF. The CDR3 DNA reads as TGTGCCAGCAGCTTCAGTGAGGGAGGGATCTCAGATACGCAGTATTTT.

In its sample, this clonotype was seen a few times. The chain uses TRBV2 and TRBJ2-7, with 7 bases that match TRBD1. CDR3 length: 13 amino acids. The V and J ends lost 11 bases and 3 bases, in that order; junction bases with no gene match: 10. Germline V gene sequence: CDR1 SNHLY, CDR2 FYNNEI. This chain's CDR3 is CAGLRDSNYEQYF. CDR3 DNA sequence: TGTGCCGGCCTCCGGGACAGTAACTACGAGCAGTACTTC.

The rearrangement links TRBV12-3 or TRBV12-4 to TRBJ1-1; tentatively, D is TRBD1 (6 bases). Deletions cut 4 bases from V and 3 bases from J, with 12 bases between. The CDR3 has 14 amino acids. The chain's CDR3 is CASSSPGVDTEAFF. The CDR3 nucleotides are TGTGCCAGCAGTTCTCCAGGGGTGGACACTGAAGCTTTCTTT.

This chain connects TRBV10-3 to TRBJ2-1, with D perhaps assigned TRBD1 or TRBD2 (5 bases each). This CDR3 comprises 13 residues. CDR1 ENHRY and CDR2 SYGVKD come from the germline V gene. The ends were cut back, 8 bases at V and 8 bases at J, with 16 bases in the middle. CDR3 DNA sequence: TGTGCCATCTCAGGGTGCAATAGCGATGAGCAGTTCTTC. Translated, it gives CAISGCNSDEQFF.

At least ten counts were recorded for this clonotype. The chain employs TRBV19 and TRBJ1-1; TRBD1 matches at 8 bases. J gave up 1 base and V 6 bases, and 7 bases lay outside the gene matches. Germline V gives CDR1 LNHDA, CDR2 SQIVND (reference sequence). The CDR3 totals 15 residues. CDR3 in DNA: TGTGCCAGTAGCCCGGACAGGGAAGGGAACACTGAAGCTTTCTTT. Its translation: CASSPDREGNTEAFF.

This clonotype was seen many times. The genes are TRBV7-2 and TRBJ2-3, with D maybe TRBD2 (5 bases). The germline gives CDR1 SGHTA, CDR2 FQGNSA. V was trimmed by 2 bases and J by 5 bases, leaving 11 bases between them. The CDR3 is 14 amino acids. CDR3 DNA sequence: TGTGCCAGCAGCTTACCGCGGACTTTAGATACGCAGTATTTT. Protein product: CASSLPRTLDTQYF.

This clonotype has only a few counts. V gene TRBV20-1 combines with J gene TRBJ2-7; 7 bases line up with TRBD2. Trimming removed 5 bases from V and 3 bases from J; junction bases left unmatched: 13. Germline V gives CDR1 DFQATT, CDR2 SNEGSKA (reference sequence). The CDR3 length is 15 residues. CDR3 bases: TGCAGTGCTGGGGAGGGAACCCGACCCTACTACGAGCAGTACTTC. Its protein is CSAGEGTRPYYEQYF.

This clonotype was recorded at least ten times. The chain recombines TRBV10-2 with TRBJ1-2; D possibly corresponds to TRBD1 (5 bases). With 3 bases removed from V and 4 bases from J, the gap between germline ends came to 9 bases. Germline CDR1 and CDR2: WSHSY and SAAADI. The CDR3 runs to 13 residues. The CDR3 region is CASSDSGGYGYTF. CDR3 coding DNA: TGCGCCAGCAGTGATAGTGGGGGCTATGGCTACACCTTC.

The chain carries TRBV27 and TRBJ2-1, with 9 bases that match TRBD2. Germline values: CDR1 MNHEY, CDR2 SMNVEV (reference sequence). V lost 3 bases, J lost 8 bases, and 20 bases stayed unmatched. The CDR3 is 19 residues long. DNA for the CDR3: TGTGCCAGCAGTTTTATCCCACCTAGGCGGGAGGGAGGGGAGCATGAGCAGTTCTTC. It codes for CASSFIPPRREGGEHEQFF.

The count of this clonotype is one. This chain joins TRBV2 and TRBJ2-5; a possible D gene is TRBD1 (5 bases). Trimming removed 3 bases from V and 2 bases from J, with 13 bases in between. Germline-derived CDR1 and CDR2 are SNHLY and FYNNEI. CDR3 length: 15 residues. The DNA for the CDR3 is TGTGCCAGCAGTGATCCAGGGCTGTTTCAAGAGACCCAGTACTTC. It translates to CASSDPGLFQETQYF.

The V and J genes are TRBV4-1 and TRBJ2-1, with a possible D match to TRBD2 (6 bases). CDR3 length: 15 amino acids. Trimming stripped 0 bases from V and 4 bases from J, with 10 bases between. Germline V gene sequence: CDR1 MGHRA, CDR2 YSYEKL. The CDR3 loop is CASSQEGSGYNEQFF. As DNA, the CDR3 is TGCGCCAGCAGCCAAGAAGGTAGCGGATACAATGAGCAGTTCTTC.

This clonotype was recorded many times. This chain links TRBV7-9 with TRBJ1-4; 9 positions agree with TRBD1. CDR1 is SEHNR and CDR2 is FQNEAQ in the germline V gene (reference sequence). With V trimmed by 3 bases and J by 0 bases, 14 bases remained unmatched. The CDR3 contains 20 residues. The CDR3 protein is CASSFPSGTGRVATNEKLFF. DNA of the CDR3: TGTGCCAGCAGCTTCCCCTCCGGGACAGGGAGGGTTGCAACTAATGAAAAACTGTTTTTT.

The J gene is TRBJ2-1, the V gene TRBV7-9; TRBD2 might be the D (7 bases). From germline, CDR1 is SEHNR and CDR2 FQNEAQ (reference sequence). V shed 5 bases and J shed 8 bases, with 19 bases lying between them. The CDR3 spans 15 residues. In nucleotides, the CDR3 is TGTGCCAGCAGCCCCTCGGGGGGCGCGGGGTATGAGCAGTTCTTC. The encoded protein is CASSPSGGAGYEQFF.

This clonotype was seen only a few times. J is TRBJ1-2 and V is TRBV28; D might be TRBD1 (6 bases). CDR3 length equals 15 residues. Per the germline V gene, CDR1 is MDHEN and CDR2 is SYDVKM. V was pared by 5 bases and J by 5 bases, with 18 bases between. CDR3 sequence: CASSPTPPTGYGYTF. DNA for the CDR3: TGTGCCAGCAGTCCAACCCCCCCGACAGGATATGGCTACACCTTC.

CDR3 loop: CASSNYPSGSYEQYF. CDR3 DNA: TGCGCCAGCAGTAATTATCCTTCAGGCTCCTACGAGCAGTACTTC. The V call is TRBV5-1, the J call TRBJ2-7; D is uncertain. V was clipped by 5 bases and J by 0 bases, with 15 bases between them. Germline CDR1 reads SGHRS; CDR2 reads YFSETQ. The CDR3 extends over 15 amino acids.

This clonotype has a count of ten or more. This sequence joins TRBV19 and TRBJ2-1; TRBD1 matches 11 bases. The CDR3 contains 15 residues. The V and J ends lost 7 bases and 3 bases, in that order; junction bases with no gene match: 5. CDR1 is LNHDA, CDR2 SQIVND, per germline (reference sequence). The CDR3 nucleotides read TGTGCCAGTACCCCGGACAGGGGGCTCTACAATGAGCAGTTCTTC. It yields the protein CASTPDRGLYNEQFF.

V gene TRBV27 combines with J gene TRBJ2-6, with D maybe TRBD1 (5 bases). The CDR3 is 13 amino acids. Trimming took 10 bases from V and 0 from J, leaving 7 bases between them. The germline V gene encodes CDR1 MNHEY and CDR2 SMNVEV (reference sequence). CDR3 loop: CATQGSGANVLTF. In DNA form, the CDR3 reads TGTGCCACCCAGGGCTCTGGGGCCAACGTCCTGACTTTC.

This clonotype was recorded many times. CDR3 in DNA: TGTGCCAGCAGCCAGGGGGCGGCTAATGAAAAACTGTTTTTT. This encodes CASSQGAANEKLFF. The chain has TRBV27 and TRBJ1-4, with TRBD1 identical over 8 bases. The CDR3 has 14 residues. In germline, CDR1 is MNHEY, CDR2 SMNVEV (reference sequence). Losses at the gene ends were 6 bases for V and 3 bases for J; bases not matched to a gene: 3.

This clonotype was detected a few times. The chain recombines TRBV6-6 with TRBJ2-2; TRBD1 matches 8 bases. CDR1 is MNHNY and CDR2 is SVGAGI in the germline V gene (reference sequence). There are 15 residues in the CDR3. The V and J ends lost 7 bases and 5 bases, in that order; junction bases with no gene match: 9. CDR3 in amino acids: CASTDQDRDTGELFF. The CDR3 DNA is TGTGCCAGCACCGACCAGGACAGGGATACCGGGGAGCTGTTTTTT.

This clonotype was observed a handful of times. Here the CDR3 DNA reads TGTGCCAGCAGTGGGGGAGCAGGGGCCTACGAGCAGTACTTC. Protein product: CASSGGAGAYEQYF. The rearrangement uses TRBV28 and TRBJ2-7, with a possible D match to TRBD1 (6 bases). The CDR3 contains 14 residues. Germline V gives CDR1 MDHEN, CDR2 SYDVKM. With 5 bases removed from V and 2 bases from J, the gap between germline ends came to 13 bases.

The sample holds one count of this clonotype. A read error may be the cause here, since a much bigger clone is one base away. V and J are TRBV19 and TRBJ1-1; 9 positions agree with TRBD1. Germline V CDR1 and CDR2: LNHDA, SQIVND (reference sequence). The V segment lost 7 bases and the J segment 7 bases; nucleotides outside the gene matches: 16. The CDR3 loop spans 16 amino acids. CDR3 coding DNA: TGTGCCAGTAACCCCGGGACAGGGTTAATCGGCAGTGAAGCTTTCTTT. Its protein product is CASNPGTGLIGSEAFF.

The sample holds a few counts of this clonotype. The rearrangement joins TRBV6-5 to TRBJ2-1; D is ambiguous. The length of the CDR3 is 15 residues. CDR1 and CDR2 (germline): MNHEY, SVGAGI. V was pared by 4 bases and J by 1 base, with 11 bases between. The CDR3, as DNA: TGTGCCAGCAGTTCCCTGTCCCCATCCTACAATGAGCAGTTCTTC. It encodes CASSSLSPSYNEQFF.

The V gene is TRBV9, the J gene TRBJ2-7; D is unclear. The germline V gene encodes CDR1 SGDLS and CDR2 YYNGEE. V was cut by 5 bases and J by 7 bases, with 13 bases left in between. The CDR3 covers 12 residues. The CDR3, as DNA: TGTGCCAGCAGTCCTAACACCGGGGAGCAGTACTTC. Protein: CASSPNTGEQYF.

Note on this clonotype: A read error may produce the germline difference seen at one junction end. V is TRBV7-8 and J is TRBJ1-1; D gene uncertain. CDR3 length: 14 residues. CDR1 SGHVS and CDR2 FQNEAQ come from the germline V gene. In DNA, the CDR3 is TGTGCCAGCAGCTTAGCAGTTGTGGGCACTGAAGATTTCTTT. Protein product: CASSLAVVGTEDFF.

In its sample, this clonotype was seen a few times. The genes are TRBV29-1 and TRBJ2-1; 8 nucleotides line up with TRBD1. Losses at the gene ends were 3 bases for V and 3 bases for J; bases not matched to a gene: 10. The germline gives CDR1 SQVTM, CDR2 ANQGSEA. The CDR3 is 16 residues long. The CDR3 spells CSVDEGQVVVYNEQFF. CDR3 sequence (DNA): TGCAGCGTTGATGAGGGACAGGTTGTGGTCTACAATGAGCAGTTCTTC.

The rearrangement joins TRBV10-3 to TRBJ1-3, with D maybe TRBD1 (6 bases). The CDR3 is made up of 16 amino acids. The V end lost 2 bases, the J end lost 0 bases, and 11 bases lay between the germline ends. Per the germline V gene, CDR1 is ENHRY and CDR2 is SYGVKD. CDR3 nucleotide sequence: TGTGCCATCAGTGAGACCCAGGGGCCCTCTGGAAACACCATATATTTT. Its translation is CAISETQGPSGNTIYF.

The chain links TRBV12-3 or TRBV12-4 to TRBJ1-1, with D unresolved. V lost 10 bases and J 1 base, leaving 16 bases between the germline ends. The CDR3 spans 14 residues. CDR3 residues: CATFRGSRNTEAFF. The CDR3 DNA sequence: TGTGCCACCTTTCGGGGTTCGAGGAACACTGAAGCTTTCTTT.

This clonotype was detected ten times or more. CDR3 sequence (DNA): TGTGCCATCAGTGAGTTAGAAGCGGGGTACACCGGGGAGCTGTTTTTT. The encoded protein is CAISELEAGYTGELFF. The gene calls are TRBV10-3 and TRBJ2-2, with 7 positions matching TRBD2. Germline V gives CDR1 ENHRY, CDR2 SYGVKD. Trimming cost V 1 base and J 3 bases; bases outside gene matches: 5. CDR3 length equals 16 residues.

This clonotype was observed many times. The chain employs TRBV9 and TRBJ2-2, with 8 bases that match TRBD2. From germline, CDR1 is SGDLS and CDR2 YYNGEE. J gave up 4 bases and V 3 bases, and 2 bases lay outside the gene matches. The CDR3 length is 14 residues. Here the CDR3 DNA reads TGTGCCAGCAGCGGGGGACTAGTCACCGGGGAGCTGTTTTTT. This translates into CASSGGLVTGELFF.

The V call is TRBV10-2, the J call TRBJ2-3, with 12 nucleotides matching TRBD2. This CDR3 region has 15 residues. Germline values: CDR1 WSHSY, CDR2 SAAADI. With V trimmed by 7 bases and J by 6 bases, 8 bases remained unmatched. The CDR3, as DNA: TGCGCCAGCAACCCTAGCGGGAGGGGAGCCGATACGCAGTATTTT. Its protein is CASNPSGRGADTQYF.